This T cell receptor (beta chain) stems from a study of T-cell memory formation after mild COVID-19 (dated by TCRdb to 2020 to 2023). About the investigation overall: Most TCR sequence clusters were specific to one of the two donors. In a couple of donors, T-cell clones that expanded and contracted after mild COVID-19 were tracked by sequencing TCRalpha and TCRbeta repertoires over time. Two young, previously healthy adult volunteers made up the cohort, one male and one female.

CDR1 is given as SQVTM and CDR2 as ANQGSEA, both from the germline V gene. Relative to germline, V is missing 1 base and J is missing 6 bases, with 19 bases of the junction outside any gene match. The CDR3 starts with the cysteine, ends with the phenylalanine, and has 18 residues. The sequence is cut down to CDR3 DNA, 54 bases in frame from base 1. The study at large found these results: Contracting CD4+ clones were found mainly in CM and EM memory subsets, while CD8+ clones were enriched in EMRA. Whether the second-wave clones peaking on day 37 were SARS-CoV-2 specific was not confirmed. Some responding clones were detected in pre-infection memory, suggesting pre-existing cross-reactive memory T cells joined the SARS-CoV-2 response. From day 15 to 85, contracting clones showed balanced CD4/CD8 phenotypes, whereas a second wave of clones that expanded from day 15 to 37 leaned towards CD4+. Only a couple of mild cases were covered in the study, and larger cohorts including severe cases with pre-infection samples were considered necessary.

There are a few counts of this clonotype. Its cognate antigen has yet to be identified. The record has no base qualities; no much larger clone is one base away. Sequencer: Illumina NovaSeq 6000. TCRalpha and TCRbeta cDNA libraries were constructed by 5'RACE with constant-segment primers, with sample barcodes and unique molecular identifiers being introduced. Trizol reagent was used to extract RNA from every sample. Libraries were amplified in two PCR steps, with a second sample barcode and Illumina TruSeq adapters added in the second step. The libraries were sequenced on an Illumina NovaSeq using 2 x 150 bp paired-end reads. Under the source paper's analysis protocol: The reads were demultiplexed and collapsed into UMI-guided consensus sequences using migec v1.2.7. With mixcr v2.1.11, UMI consensuses were aligned to TRA and TRB V and J templates and assembled into clonotypes. Clonotypes were classified as expanded or contracted when called significant by both edgeR and NoisET, with noise models trained on biological replicates. edgeR calls used a false discovery rate-adjusted p below 0.01 and a log2 fold-change threshold of 1. As an exploratory analysis of dynamics, max-normalized trajectories of the 1000 most abundant clonotypes were examined by PCA with hierarchical clustering. Separately sequenced CD4+ and CD8+ repertoires were used to assign a CD4 or CD8 phenotype to each responding clone. The public reads were reanalyzed by TCRdb: fastp trimming at Q25, MiXCR alignment, in-frame beta chains only. Rows merge per CDR3 protein into single entries with the most common DNA and genes. The V and J calls shown here were made by TCRdb, not taken from the authors' results. The sample profile shows 250,000 or so distinct CDR3 sequences; approximately 18% of them were found once. Jointly, the top ten make up more than 20% of the sample.

PBMCs were isolated by Ficoll-Paque density gradient centrifugation. The chain is assembled from TRBV29-1 and TRBJ1-1; the junction holds 8 bases that match TRBD1. This clonotype originated in a man between 18 and 35 years old who had mild COVID-19 (a few samples of this study predate the infection). The sample titles of this study are shuffled in the database, so cell type and time point are left out; the donor was told from shared clones. The specimen sequenced was PBMCs or a T cell subset sorted from them (not recorded which). The bases are TGCAGCGTTGAAGTGCGACAGGGGCCCTCGAGCAATGGTGCTGAAGCTTTCTTT. This gives the protein CSVEVRQGPSSNGAEAFF.